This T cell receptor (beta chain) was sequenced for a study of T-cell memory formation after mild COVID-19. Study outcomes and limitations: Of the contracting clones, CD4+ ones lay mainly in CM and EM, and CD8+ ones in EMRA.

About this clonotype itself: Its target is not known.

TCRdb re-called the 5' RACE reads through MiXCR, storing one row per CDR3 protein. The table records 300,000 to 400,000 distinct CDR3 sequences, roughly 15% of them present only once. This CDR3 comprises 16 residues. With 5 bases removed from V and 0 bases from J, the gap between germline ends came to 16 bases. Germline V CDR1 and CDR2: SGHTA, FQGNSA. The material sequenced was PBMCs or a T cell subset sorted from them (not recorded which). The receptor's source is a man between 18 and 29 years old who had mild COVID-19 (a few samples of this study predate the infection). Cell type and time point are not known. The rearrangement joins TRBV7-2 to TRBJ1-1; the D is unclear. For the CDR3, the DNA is TGTACCAGCAGCCCCCACTGGCAGAGCATGAACACTGAAGCTTTCTTT. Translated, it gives CTSSPHWQSMNTEAFF.